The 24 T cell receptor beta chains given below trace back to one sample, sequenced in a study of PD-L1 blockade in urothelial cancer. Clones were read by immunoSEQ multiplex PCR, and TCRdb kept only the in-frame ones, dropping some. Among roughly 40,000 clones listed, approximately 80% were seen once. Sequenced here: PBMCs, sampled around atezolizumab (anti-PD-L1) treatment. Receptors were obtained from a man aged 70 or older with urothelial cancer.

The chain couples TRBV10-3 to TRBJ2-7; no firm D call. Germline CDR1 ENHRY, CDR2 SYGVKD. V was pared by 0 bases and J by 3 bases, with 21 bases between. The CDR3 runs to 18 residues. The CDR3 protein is CAISESILMNTEDYEQYF. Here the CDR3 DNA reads TGTGCCATCAGTGAGTCGATACTTATGAATACAGAAGACTACGAGCAGTACTTC.

The CDR3 spells CASSHSRDMDFGNTIYF. DNA of the CDR3: TGCGCCAGCAGCCACTCACGGGACATGGACTTTGGAAACACCATATATTTT. This rearrangement joins TRBV4-1 to TRBJ1-3, with D possibly being TRBD1 (6 bases). The CDR3 loop spans 17 amino acids. Trimming removed 3 bases at V and 3 bases at J, with 18 bases between. Germline CDR1 MGHRA, CDR2 YSYEKL.

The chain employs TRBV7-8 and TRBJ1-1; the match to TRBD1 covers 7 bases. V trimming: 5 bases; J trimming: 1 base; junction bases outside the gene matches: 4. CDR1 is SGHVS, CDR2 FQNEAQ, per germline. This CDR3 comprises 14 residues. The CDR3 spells CASSGGTANTEAFF. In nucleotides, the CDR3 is TGTGCCAGCAGCGGAGGGACAGCGAACACTGAAGCTTTCTTT.

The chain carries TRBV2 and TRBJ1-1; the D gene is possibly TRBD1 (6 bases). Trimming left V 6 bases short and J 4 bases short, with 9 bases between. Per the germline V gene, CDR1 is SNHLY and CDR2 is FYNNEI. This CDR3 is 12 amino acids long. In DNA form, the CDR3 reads TGTGCCAGCAGAGTAGGGGGCACTGAAGCTTTCTTT. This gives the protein CASRVGGTEAFF.

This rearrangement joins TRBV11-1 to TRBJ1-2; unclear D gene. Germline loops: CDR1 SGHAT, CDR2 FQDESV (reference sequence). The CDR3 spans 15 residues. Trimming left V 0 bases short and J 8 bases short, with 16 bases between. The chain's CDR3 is CASSLALAGAGGYTF. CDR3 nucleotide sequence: TGTGCCAGCAGCTTAGCCCTCGCGGGAGCGGGGGGCTACACCTTC.

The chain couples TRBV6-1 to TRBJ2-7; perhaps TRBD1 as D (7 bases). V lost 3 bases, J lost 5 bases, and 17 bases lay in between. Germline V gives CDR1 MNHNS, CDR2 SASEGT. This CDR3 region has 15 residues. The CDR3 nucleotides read TGTGCCAGCAGTGACGCCGGGGGACAGTACGACGAGCAGTACTTC. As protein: CASSDAGGQYDEQYF.

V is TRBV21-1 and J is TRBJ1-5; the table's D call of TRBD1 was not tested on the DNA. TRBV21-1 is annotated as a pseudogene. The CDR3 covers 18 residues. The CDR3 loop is CASSKVRSGAPHNQPQHF. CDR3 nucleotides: TGTGCCAGCAGCAAAGTGCGTTCAGGGGCTCCCCACAATCAGCCCCAGCATTTT.

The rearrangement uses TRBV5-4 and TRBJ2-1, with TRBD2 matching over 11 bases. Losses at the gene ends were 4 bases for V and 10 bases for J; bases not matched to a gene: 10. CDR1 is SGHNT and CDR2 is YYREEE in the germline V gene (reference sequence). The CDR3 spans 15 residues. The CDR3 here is CASSPVAGGRQEQFF. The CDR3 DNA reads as TGTGCCAGCAGCCCAGTAGCGGGAGGGCGACAGGAGCAGTTCTTC.

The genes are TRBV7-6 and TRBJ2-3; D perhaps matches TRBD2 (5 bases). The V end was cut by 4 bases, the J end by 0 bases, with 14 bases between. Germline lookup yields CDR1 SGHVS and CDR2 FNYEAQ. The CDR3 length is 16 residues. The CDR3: CASSSIVRASTDTQYF. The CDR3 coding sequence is TGTGCCAGCAGCTCAATTGTGAGGGCCAGCACAGATACGCAGTATTTT.

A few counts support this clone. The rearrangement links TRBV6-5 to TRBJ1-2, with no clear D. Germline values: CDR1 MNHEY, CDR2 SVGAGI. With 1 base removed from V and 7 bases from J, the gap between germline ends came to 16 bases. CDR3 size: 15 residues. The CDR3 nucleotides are TGTGCCAGCAGTTACTTAACGGGAGGGCGGGGTGGCTACACCTTC. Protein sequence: CASSYLTGGRGGYTF.

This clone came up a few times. For the CDR3, the DNA is TGTGCCAGCAGCCCCGGGTTGCAAGAGACCCAGTACTTC. This gives the protein CASSPGLQETQYF. The chain employs TRBV4-2 and TRBJ2-5; D unresolved. Trimming cost V 4 bases and J 2 bases, with 8 bases left between them. Germline V CDR1 and CDR2: LGHNA, YNFKEQ. The CDR3 runs to 13 residues.

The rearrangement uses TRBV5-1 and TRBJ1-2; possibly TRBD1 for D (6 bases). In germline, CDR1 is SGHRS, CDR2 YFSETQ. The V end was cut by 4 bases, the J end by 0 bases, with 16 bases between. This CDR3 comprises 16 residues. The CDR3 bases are TGCGCCAGCAGCCACGGGGGGCACACAACTAACTATGGCTACACCTTC. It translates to CASSHGGHTTNYGYTF.

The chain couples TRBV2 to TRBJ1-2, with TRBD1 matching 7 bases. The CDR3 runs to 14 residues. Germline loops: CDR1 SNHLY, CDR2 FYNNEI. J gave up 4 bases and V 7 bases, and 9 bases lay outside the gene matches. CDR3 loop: CASKATGDSYGYTF. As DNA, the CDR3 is TGTGCCAGCAAAGCAACAGGGGACTCCTATGGCTACACCTTC.

CDR3 in amino acids: CASSLPRVHQETQYF. CDR3 DNA sequence: TGTGCCAGCAGCTTGCCTCGGGTTCATCAAGAGACCCAGTACTTC. The J gene is TRBJ2-5, the V gene TRBV7-9, with D unresolved. V shed 3 bases and J shed 2 bases, with 13 bases lying between them. Germline-derived CDR1 and CDR2 are SEHNR and FQNEAQ (reference sequence). The CDR3 has 15 residues.

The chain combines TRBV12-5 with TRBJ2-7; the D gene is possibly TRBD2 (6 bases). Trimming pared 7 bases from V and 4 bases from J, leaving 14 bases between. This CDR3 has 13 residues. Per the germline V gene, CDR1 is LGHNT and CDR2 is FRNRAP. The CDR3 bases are TGTGCTAGTGCCCCCCCGGGAGAATACGAGCAGTACTTC. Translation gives CASAPPGEYEQYF. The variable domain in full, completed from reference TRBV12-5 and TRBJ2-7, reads DARVTQTPRHKVTEMGQEVTMRCQPILGHNTVFWYRQTMMQGLELLAYFRNRAPLDDSGMPKDRFSAEMPDATLATLKIQPSEPRDSAVYFCASAPPGEYEQYFGPGTRLTVT.

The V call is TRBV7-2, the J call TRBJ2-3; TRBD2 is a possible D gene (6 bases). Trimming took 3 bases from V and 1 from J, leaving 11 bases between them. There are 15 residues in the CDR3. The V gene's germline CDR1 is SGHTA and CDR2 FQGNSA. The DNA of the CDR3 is TGTGCCAGCAGCTTTAGCGGCCCCGGCACAGATACGCAGTATTTT. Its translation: CASSFSGPGTDTQYF.

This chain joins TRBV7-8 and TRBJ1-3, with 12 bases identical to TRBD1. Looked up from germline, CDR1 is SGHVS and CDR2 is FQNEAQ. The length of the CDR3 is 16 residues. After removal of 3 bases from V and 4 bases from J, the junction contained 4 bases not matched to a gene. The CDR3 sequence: CASSLGQGASGNTIYF. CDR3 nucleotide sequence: TGTGCCAGCAGCTTGGGACAGGGGGCTTCAGGAAACACCATATATTTT.

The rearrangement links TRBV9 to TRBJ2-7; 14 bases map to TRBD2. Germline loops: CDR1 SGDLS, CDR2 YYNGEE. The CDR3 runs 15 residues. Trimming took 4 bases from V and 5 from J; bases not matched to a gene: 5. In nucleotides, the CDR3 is TGTGCCAGCAGCCCGGGACTAGCGGGAGAAAACGAGCAGTACTTC. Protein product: CASSPGLAGENEQYF.

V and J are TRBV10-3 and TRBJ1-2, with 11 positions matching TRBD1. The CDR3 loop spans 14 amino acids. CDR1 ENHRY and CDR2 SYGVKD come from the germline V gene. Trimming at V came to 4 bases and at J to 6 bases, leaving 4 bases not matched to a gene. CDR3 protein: CAISALGQGDGYTF. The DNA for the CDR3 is TGTGCCATCAGTGCCCTGGGACAGGGGGATGGCTACACCTTC.

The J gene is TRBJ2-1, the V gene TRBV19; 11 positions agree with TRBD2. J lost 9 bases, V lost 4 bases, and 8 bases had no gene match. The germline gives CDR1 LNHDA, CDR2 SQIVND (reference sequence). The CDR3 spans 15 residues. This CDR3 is CASSRVAGGPIEQFF. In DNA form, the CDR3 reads TGTGCCAGTAGTAGGGTAGCGGGAGGGCCGATTGAGCAGTTCTTC.

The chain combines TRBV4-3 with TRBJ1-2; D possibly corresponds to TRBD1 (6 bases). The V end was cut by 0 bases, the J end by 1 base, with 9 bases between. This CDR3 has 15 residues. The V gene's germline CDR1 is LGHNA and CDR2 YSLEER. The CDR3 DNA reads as TGCGCCAGCAGCCAAGATAGGGGGATTAACTATGGCTACACCTTC. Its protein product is CASSQDRGINYGYTF.

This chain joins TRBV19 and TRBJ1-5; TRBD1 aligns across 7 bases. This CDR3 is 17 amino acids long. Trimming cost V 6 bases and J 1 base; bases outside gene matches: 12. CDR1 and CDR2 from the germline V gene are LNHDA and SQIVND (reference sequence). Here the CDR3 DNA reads TGTGCCAGTAGAACTGTACAGGGGAAACGGAGCAATCAGCCCCAGCATTTT. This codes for CASRTVQGKRSNQPQHF.

The CDR3 sequence is CASSLEQGGQPQHF. CDR3 DNA sequence: TGTGCCAGCAGCTTAGAACAGGGCGGTCAGCCCCAGCATTTT. The gene calls are TRBV7-2 and TRBJ1-5, with D possibly matching TRBD1 (6 bases). In germline, CDR1 is SGHTA, CDR2 FQGNSA. The length of the CDR3 is 14 residues. Between the trimmed V and J ends, which lost 1 base and 6 bases, there was a span of 10 bases.

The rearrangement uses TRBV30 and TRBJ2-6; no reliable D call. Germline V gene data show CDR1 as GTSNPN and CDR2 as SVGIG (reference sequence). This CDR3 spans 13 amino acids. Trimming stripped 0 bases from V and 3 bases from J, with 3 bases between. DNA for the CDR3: TGTGCCTGGAGTGTACATGGGGCCAACGTCCTGACTTTC. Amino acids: CAWSVHGANVLTF.